These 18 T cell receptor beta chains were all obtained from the same sample, sequenced in a study of OX40 agonist ivuxolimab in advanced cancers. Libraries were made using the immunoSEQ multiplex PCR assay. Not all clones reach the TCRdb copy of this immuneACCESS table, which keeps in-frame sequences only. Checked studies attribute under half of the gap to unresolved V genes and leave the rest unexplained. The sample records about 68,000 clones, approximately 83% of which are singletons. The ten largest clones add up to 1.4% of the sample. The sample was CD4+ or CD8+ T cells sorted from blood, taken in a trial of the OX40 agonist ivuxolimab. Every receptor here comes from an adult with an advanced solid tumor such as melanoma, head and neck, liver or kidney cancer.

The chain uses TRBV5-1 and TRBJ2-7, with a tentative D call TRBD1 (5 bases). Germline V CDR1 and CDR2: SGHRS, YFSETQ. V lost 2 bases and J lost 2, with 17 bases in between. The CDR3 loop spans 16 amino acids. The CDR3 sequence is CASSFPTRMDTYEQYF. The CDR3 nucleotides read TGCGCCAGCAGCTTTCCGACAAGGATGGACACCTACGAGCAGTACTTC.

The sample holds a few counts of this clone. The CDR3 bases are TGTGCCAGCAGCCAAGATTTGGGCCTAGCAGGAAATGAGCAGTTCTTC. This gives the protein CASSQDLGLAGNEQFF. The chain is built from TRBV4-2 and TRBJ2-1; TRBD2 might be the D (5 bases). The CDR3 runs 16 residues. Trimming removed 0 bases at V and 7 bases at J, with 16 bases between. Germline loops: CDR1 LGHNA, CDR2 YNFKEQ.

This clone appeared a single time. V is TRBV15 and J is TRBJ2-3; no definite D call. Germline CDR1 LNHNV, CDR2 YYDKDF (reference sequence). The V gene lost 0 bases and the J gene lost 6 bases, with 10 bases spanning the gap. The CDR3 is made up of 14 amino acids. The CDR3 bases are TGTGCCACCAGCAGAGATCCCGTAGTGGATACGCAGTATTTT. Translated: CATSRDPVVDTQYF.

This clone was seen once. This chain uses TRBV4-1 with TRBJ1-2; D may be TRBD1 (5 bases). The V end lost 5 bases, the J end lost 8 bases, and 18 bases lay between the germline ends. The CDR3 covers 14 residues. Germline lookup yields CDR1 MGHRA and CDR2 YSYEKL. The CDR3 coding sequence is TGCGCCAGCAGCGAGAGACAGAGCTTGGGAGGCTACACCTTC. Residues: CASSERQSLGGYTF.

The rearrangement links TRBV5-4 to TRBJ2-2; 7 bases align to TRBD1. Germline V gene sequence: CDR1 SGHNT, CDR2 YYREEE (reference sequence). V was clipped by 4 bases and J by 3 bases; unmatched bases: 6. This CDR3 region has 15 residues. In DNA, the CDR3 is TGTGCCAGCAGCACGGACAGGAAATACACCGGGGAGCTGTTTTTT. It encodes CASSTDRKYTGELFF.

The chain links TRBV7-9 to TRBJ2-3; perhaps D is TRBD1 or TRBD2 (6 bases each). This CDR3 has 14 amino acids. Between the trimmed V and J ends, which lost 3 bases and 6 bases, there was a span of 13 bases. Germline V gene data show CDR1 as SEHNR and CDR2 as FQNEAQ (reference sequence). This chain's CDR3 is CASSFTPGADTQYF. The CDR3 DNA follows: TGTGCCAGCAGCTTCACTCCGGGGGCGGATACGCAGTATTTT.

This rearrangement joins TRBV5-8 to TRBJ2-7; TRBD1 is a possible D gene (5 bases). V lost 3 bases to trimming and J lost 5 bases, with 9 bases between them. The CDR3 sequence is 12 residues long. Germline assignment: CDR1 SGHTS and CDR2 YDEGEE. Here the CDR3 DNA reads TGTGCCAGCAGCTGGGGCAGGGACGAGCAGTACTTC. Translated, it gives CASSWGRDEQYF.

By share of the sample, this clone is medium-sized. J is TRBJ1-1 and V is TRBV19, with D perhaps TRBD1 (5 bases). Germline V gene lookup returns CDR1 LNHDA and CDR2 SQIVND (reference sequence). The CDR3 sequence is 16 residues long. The V and J ends lost 7 bases and 4 bases respectively, with 22 bases between them. CDR3 nucleotides: TGTGCCAGTATCAACTACCCACAGGATGCGTTCACTGAAGCTTTCTTT. It specifies CASINYPQDAFTEAFF. The full variable domain, its missing parts supplied by reference TRBV19 and TRBJ1-1, is DGGITQSPKYLFRKEGQNVTLSCEQNLNHDAMYWYRQDPGQGLRLIYYSQIVNDFQKGDIAEGYSVSREKKESFPLTVTSAQKNPTAFYLCASINYPQDAFTEAFFGQGTRLTVV.

The CDR3 reads CASSLVRDRGWSYEQYF. CDR3 nucleotide sequence: TGCGCCAGCAGCTTGGTCCGGGACAGGGGATGGAGCTACGAGCAGTACTTC. The chain couples TRBV5-1 to TRBJ2-7, with 10 bases aligning to TRBD1. Germline trimming cut 0 bases from V and 3 bases from J; bases unmatched to any gene: 9. The CDR3 contains 17 residues. Germline-derived CDR1 and CDR2 are SGHRS and YFSETQ.

The V and J genes are TRBV5-8 and TRBJ1-6; D not resolved. The length of the CDR3 is 15 residues. Germline loops: CDR1 SGHTS, CDR2 YDEGEE. V shed 5 bases and J shed 10 bases, with 19 bases lying between them. CDR3 DNA sequence: TGTGCCAGCAGAAGCGATCTGATGGAAGGCTCACCCCTCCACTTT. This translates into CASRSDLMEGSPLHF.

The chain carries TRBV18 and TRBJ1-5; maybe TRBD1 (6 bases). This CDR3 comprises 16 residues. In germline, CDR1 is KGHSH, CDR2 LQKENI. V lost 2 bases to trimming and J lost 2 bases, with 13 bases between them. The DNA for the CDR3 is TGTGCCAGCTCACCAGGCGGGGGCGGTGGCAATCAGCCCCAGCATTTT. It codes for CASSPGGGGGNQPQHF.

The chain links TRBV27 to TRBJ2-7; 8 bases are a match to TRBD1. The V gene end was trimmed by 5 bases and the J gene end by 4 bases; junction bases not matched to a gene: 7. CDR1 is MNHEY and CDR2 is SMNVEV in the germline V gene (reference sequence). The CDR3 runs 14 residues. CDR3 residues: CASSITGTGYEQYF. In DNA form, the CDR3 reads TGTGCCAGCAGTATAACCGGGACAGGTTACGAGCAGTACTTC.

This chain joins TRBV5-5 and TRBJ2-1, with D unclear. V shed 6 bases and J shed 3 bases, with 4 bases lying between them. CDR1 is SGHKS and CDR2 is YYEKEE in the germline V gene (reference sequence). The CDR3 sequence is 11 residues long. CDR3: CASKFYNEQFF. CDR3 DNA sequence: TGTGCCAGCAAATTCTACAATGAGCAGTTCTTC.

The chain recombines TRBV19 with TRBJ1-5; D might be TRBD1 (6 bases). The CDR3 loop spans 14 amino acids. Trimming removed 8 bases at V and 6 bases at J, with 17 bases between. Germline values: CDR1 LNHDA, CDR2 SQIVND (reference sequence). The CDR3 loop reads CASLEGGGSQPQHF. Here the CDR3 DNA reads TGTGCCAGTCTAGAAGGGGGAGGTAGTCAGCCCCAGCATTTT.

This chain links TRBV28 with TRBJ1-1; D gene ambiguous. Germline assignment: CDR1 MDHEN and CDR2 SYDVKM. CDR3 length: 15 residues. Trimming removed 2 bases at V and 3 bases at J, with 13 bases between. DNA for the CDR3: TGTGCCAGCAGTTTAGTGACGCTCGCTCACACTGAAGCTTTCTTT. Protein: CASSLVTLAHTEAFF.

This clone was counted a single time. This chain connects TRBV5-6 to TRBJ2-5; 11 bases are shared with TRBD2. The CDR3 loop spans 16 amino acids. Trimming cost V 4 bases and J 2 bases; bases outside gene matches: 7. Germline-derived CDR1 and CDR2 are SGHDT and YYEEEE. The CDR3: CASSLGVAGGQETQYF. The CDR3 DNA reads TGTGCCAGCAGCCTAGGGGTAGCGGGGGGGCAAGAGACCCAGTACTTC.

This clone was seen more than once but under ten times. The CDR3 DNA reads as TGTGCCAGCAGCTTAGTCGGGGGGGCCGGGGAGCTGTTTTTT. Residues: CASSLVGGAGELFF. The rearrangement uses TRBV7-6 and TRBJ2-2; 8 nucleotides align to TRBD2. This CDR3 has 14 residues. Germline V CDR1 and CDR2: SGHVS, FNYEAQ. The V gene end was trimmed by 1 base and the J gene end by 6 bases; junction bases not matched to a gene: 1.

The chain combines TRBV5-1 with TRBJ2-7; unclear D gene. The CDR3 has 15 residues. Trimming took off 0 bases at V and 0 bases at J, with 10 bases between the two ends. Germline V gives CDR1 SGHRS, CDR2 YFSETQ. CDR3 sequence: CASSLATVNSYEQYF. CDR3 DNA sequence: TGCGCCAGCAGCTTGGCCACGGTCAACTCCTACGAGCAGTACTTC.